This is a list of T cell receptor beta chains from one sample in a study of T cell responses to AZD1222 COVID-19 vaccine. Profiled with immunoSEQ multiplex PCR; TCRdb holds only in-frame clones, not every one. Counted here are over 150,000 clones, 90% occurring once; the ten biggest clones make up approximately 1.5%. The sequencing here drew on peripheral blood, taken on day 0 of AZD1222 vaccination. The receptors shown here come from an adult in good health. CDR3s include the opening cysteine and the closing phenylalanine or tryptophan. D genes are given only for firm matches. For some rows the clone size is stated as once, few or many, or as a class when expanded; others skip it.

j_call: TRBJ1-1
v_call: TRBV7-9
d_call: TRBD1
clone_size: once
cdr3_aa: CASSWTGEYTEAFF
cdr3_nt: TGTGCCAGCAGCTGGACAGGGGAGTACACTGAAGCTTTCTTT

j_call: TRBJ1-4
v_call: TRBV9
d_call: TRBD1
clone_size: .
cdr3_aa: CASSGLQTGTANEKLFF
cdr3_nt: TGTGCCAGCAGCGGGCTGCAAACCGGGACAGCTAATGAAAAACTGTTTTTT

j_call: TRBJ1-2
v_call: TRBV7-9
d_call: .
clone_size: .
cdr3_aa: CASSPEVTRSYGYTF
cdr3_nt: TGTGCCAGCAGCCCAGAGGTCACTCGCTCCTATGGCTACACCTTC

j_call: TRBJ1-1
v_call: TRBV11-3
d_call: .
clone_size: .
cdr3_aa: CASSLGDTEAFF
cdr3_nt: TGTGCCAGCAGCTTAGGTGACACTGAAGCTTTCTTT

j_call: TRBJ1-2
v_call: TRBV19
d_call: .
clone_size: once
cdr3_aa: CASSINHNYGYTF
cdr3_nt: TGTGCCAGTAGTATAAACCATAACTATGGCTACACCTTC

j_call: TRBJ1-1
v_call: TRBV19
d_call: .
clone_size: .
cdr3_aa: CASNQQAGNEAFF
cdr3_nt: TGTGCCAGTAATCAACAAGCAGGGAATGAAGCTTTCTTT

j_call: TRBJ1-1
v_call: TRBV7-8
d_call: TRBD1
clone_size: once
cdr3_aa: CASRPGTGNTEAFF
cdr3_nt: TGTGCCAGCAGGCCCGGGACAGGGAACACTGAAGCTTTCTTT

j_call: TRBJ1-2
v_call: TRBV4-1
d_call: .
clone_size: .
cdr3_aa: CASSQVLGERYTF
cdr3_nt: TGCGCCAGCAGCCAAGTGTTGGGTGAGCGCTACACCTTC

j_call: TRBJ2-5
v_call: TRBV12-3/TRBV12-4
d_call: .
clone_size: .
cdr3_aa: CASSPEKTQYF
cdr3_nt: TGTGCCAGCAGCCCCGAGAAGACCCAGTACTTC

j_call: TRBJ1-2
v_call: TRBV6-4
d_call: TRBD1
clone_size: once
cdr3_aa: CASSDSGTGDGYTF
cdr3_nt: TGTGCCAGCAGTGACTCGGGAACAGGGGATGGCTACACCTTC

j_call: TRBJ2-1
v_call: TRBV6-1
d_call: .
clone_size: .
cdr3_aa: CASSVERAMSLDEQFF
cdr3_nt: TGTGCCAGCAGTGTTGAGCGGGCCATGTCGTTGGATGAGCAGTTCTTC

j_call: TRBJ1-4
v_call: TRBV19
d_call: .
clone_size: .
cdr3_aa: CASMGPDTEEKLFF
cdr3_nt: TGTGCCAGTATGGGGCCTGACACAGAGGAAAAACTGTTTTTT

j_call: TRBJ1-2
v_call: TRBV4-2
d_call: .
clone_size: once
cdr3_aa: CASSQEGAGADYGYTF
cdr3_nt: TGTGCCAGCAGCCAAGAAGGGGCAGGGGCGGACTATGGCTACACCTTC

j_call: TRBJ2-1
v_call: TRBV7-3
d_call: TRBD2
clone_size: .
cdr3_aa: CASSLGAGVTYNEQFF
cdr3_nt: TGTGCCAGCAGCTTAGGGGCGGGGGTAACCTACAATGAGCAGTTCTTC

j_call: TRBJ1-5
v_call: TRBV28
d_call: TRBD1
clone_size: .
cdr3_aa: CASSYRDRGPDQPQHF
cdr3_nt: TGTGCCAGCAGTTATAGGGACAGGGGGCCGGATCAGCCCCAGCATTTT

j_call: TRBJ1-2
v_call: TRBV19
d_call: .
clone_size: .
cdr3_aa: CASSIRTQGPAYGYTF
cdr3_nt: TGTGCCAGTAGTATCCGAACCCAGGGGCCGGCTTATGGCTACACCTTC

j_call: TRBJ1-1
v_call: TRBV2
d_call: .
clone_size: .
cdr3_aa: CASSEKRTEAFF
cdr3_nt: TGTGCCAGCAGTGAAAAGCGTACTGAAGCTTTCTTT

j_call: TRBJ1-1
v_call: TRBV19
d_call: .
clone_size: .
cdr3_aa: CASSIPWANTEAFF
cdr3_nt: TGTGCCAGTAGTATCCCCTGGGCGAACACTGAAGCTTTCTTT

j_call: TRBJ2-1
v_call: TRBV7-6
d_call: TRBD2
clone_size: .
cdr3_aa: CASSKKRGLLGNEQFF
cdr3_nt: TGTGCCAGCAGCAAGAAGCGGGGGCTCCTCGGCAATGAGCAGTTCTTC

j_call: TRBJ2-1
v_call: TRBV27
d_call: .
clone_size: .
cdr3_aa: CASSPLVTGHNEQFF
cdr3_nt: TGTGCCAGCAGCCCCTTAGTGACAGGCCACAATGAGCAGTTCTTC

j_call: TRBJ2-3
v_call: TRBV3-1/TRBV3-2
d_call: TRBD2
clone_size: .
cdr3_aa: CASSPFSGTRPTDTQYF
cdr3_nt: TGTGCCAGCAGCCCTTTTTCCGGGACTAGACCCACAGATACGCAGTATTTT

j_call: TRBJ2-3
v_call: TRBV7-2
d_call: .
clone_size: .
cdr3_aa: CASSSTGFSAADTQYF
cdr3_nt: TGTGCCAGCAGCTCAACAGGGTTTTCCGCCGCAGATACGCAGTATTTT

j_call: TRBJ2-5
v_call: TRBV5-1
d_call: TRBD2
clone_size: .
cdr3_aa: CASSLAASGRQETQYF
cdr3_nt: TGCGCCAGCAGCTTGGCGGCTAGCGGGCGACAAGAGACCCAGTACTTC

j_call: TRBJ1-1
v_call: TRBV6-1
d_call: .
clone_size: .
cdr3_aa: CASSEGRVPYPTLDTEAFF
cdr3_nt: TGTGCCAGCAGTGAGGGGAGGGTCCCTTATCCAACACTGGACACTGAAGCTTTCTTT

j_call: TRBJ2-7
v_call: TRBV7-9
d_call: TRBD1
clone_size: .
cdr3_aa: CASSRDSSYEQYF
cdr3_nt: TGTGCCAGCAGCCGGGACAGTTCCTACGAGCAGTACTTC

j_call: TRBJ1-1
v_call: TRBV5-6
d_call: .
clone_size: .
cdr3_aa: CASSSLGGLGTEAFF
cdr3_nt: TGTGCCAGCAGCTCTCTAGGGGGGCTGGGCACTGAAGCTTTCTTT

j_call: TRBJ1-1
v_call: TRBV19
d_call: .
clone_size: .
cdr3_aa: CASTTGPKAFF
cdr3_nt: TGTGCCAGTACCACAGGGCCCAAAGCTTTCTTT

j_call: TRBJ2-7
v_call: TRBV28
d_call: .
clone_size: .
cdr3_aa: CASSLSRWLMGREQYF
cdr3_nt: TGTGCCAGCAGTCTCTCTCGGTGGCTTATGGGCCGCGAGCAGTACTTC

j_call: TRBJ1-4
v_call: TRBV30
d_call: TRBD1
clone_size: .
cdr3_aa: CAWSTGTGEKLFF
cdr3_nt: TGTGCCTGGAGTACCGGGACAGGGGAAAAACTGTTTTTT

j_call: TRBJ1-1
v_call: TRBV11-2
d_call: .
clone_size: .
cdr3_aa: CASSPWDHTEAFF
cdr3_nt: TGTGCCAGCAGCCCTTGGGACCACACTGAAGCTTTCTTT

j_call: TRBJ1-2
v_call: TRBV27
d_call: .
clone_size: .
cdr3_aa: CASSPLGQPYGYTF
cdr3_nt: TGTGCCAGCAGCCCTCTCGGACAGCCGTATGGCTACACCTTC

j_call: TRBJ1-5
v_call: TRBV19
d_call: TRBD1
clone_size: .
cdr3_aa: CASSIGRQGKQPQHF
cdr3_nt: TGTGCCAGTAGTATAGGTCGACAGGGAAAACAGCCCCAGCATTTT

j_call: TRBJ1-2
v_call: TRBV6-5
d_call: .
clone_size: .
cdr3_aa: CASSPPRQGDYGYTF
cdr3_nt: TGTGCCAGCAGTCCACCCCGCCAGGGAGACTATGGCTACACCTTC

j_call: TRBJ2-7
v_call: TRBV11-3
d_call: .
clone_size: .
cdr3_aa: CASSLGSQETSLLQYF
cdr3_nt: TGTGCCAGCAGCTTAGGATCCCAGGAAACTTCCCTTCTGCAGTACTTC

j_call: TRBJ1-1
v_call: TRBV28
d_call: .
clone_size: .
cdr3_aa: CASSPIHGRGKEAFF
cdr3_nt: TGTGCCAGCAGCCCTATTCATGGGAGGGGGAAGGAAGCTTTCTTT

j_call: TRBJ1-4
v_call: TRBV4-2
d_call: TRBD1
clone_size: .
cdr3_aa: CASSPQGVPNEKLFF
cdr3_nt: TGTGCCAGCAGCCCGCAGGGGGTTCCTAATGAAAAACTGTTTTTT

j_call: TRBJ2-7
v_call: TRBV14
d_call: .
clone_size: once
cdr3_aa: CASSRLIGGAYEQYF
cdr3_nt: TGTGCCAGCAGCCGCCTCATTGGTGGGGCCTACGAGCAGTACTTC

j_call: TRBJ1-1
v_call: TRBV19
d_call: .
clone_size: .
cdr3_aa: CASQIKLRGTEAFF
cdr3_nt: TGTGCCAGCCAGATAAAATTAAGGGGCACTGAAGCTTTCTTT

j_call: TRBJ2-5
v_call: TRBV19
d_call: TRBD2
clone_size: .
cdr3_aa: CASSTRRGLAGGTFQETQYF
cdr3_nt: TGTGCCAGTAGTACCCGCCGAGGACTAGCGGGGGGGACCTTCCAAGAGACCCAGTACTTC

j_call: TRBJ2-5
v_call: TRBV27
d_call: .
clone_size: .
cdr3_aa: CASSSTGKWETQYF
cdr3_nt: TGTGCCAGCAGTTCTACAGGGAAGTGGGAGACCCAGTACTTC

j_call: TRBJ1-2
v_call: TRBV11-3
d_call: .
clone_size: .
cdr3_aa: CASSPGTDRGYTF
cdr3_nt: TGTGCCAGCAGCCCCGGGACTGACCGTGGCTACACCTTC

j_call: TRBJ2-1
v_call: TRBV7-3
d_call: TRBD1
clone_size: .
cdr3_aa: CASSSTGTGGSNEQFF
cdr3_nt: TGTGCCAGCAGCTCCACCGGGACAGGGGGATCCAATGAGCAGTTCTTC

j_call: TRBJ1-4
v_call: TRBV2
d_call: .
clone_size: few
cdr3_aa: CASRYTDEKLFF
cdr3_nt: TGTGCCAGCAGATATACGGATGAAAAACTGTTTTTT

j_call: TRBJ1-2
v_call: TRBV25-1
d_call: TRBD1
clone_size: .
cdr3_aa: CASRPTGVYGYTF
cdr3_nt: TGTGCCAGCAGGCCAACAGGGGTCTATGGCTACACCTTC

j_call: TRBJ2-5
v_call: TRBV19
d_call: TRBD1
clone_size: .
cdr3_aa: CASSIDLIQGAGETQYF
cdr3_nt: TGTGCCAGTAGTATAGATCTCATACAGGGGGCAGGAGAGACCCAGTACTTC

j_call: TRBJ1-2
v_call: TRBV5-6
d_call: TRBD1
clone_size: .
cdr3_aa: CASSPLTGNYGYTF
cdr3_nt: TGTGCCAGCAGCCCCTTGACAGGGAACTATGGCTACACCTTC

j_call: TRBJ1-2
v_call: TRBV7-2
d_call: TRBD1
clone_size: .
cdr3_aa: CASSLTGGVLMDGYTF
cdr3_nt: TGTGCCAGCAGCTTGACAGGGGGTGTATTAATGGATGGCTACACCTTC

j_call: TRBJ2-2
v_call: TRBV28
d_call: TRBD2
clone_size: once
cdr3_aa: CASSLDLAGVIGELFF
cdr3_nt: TGTGCCAGCAGCCTGGATCTAGCGGGGGTGATCGGGGAGCTGTTTTTT

j_call: TRBJ1-1
v_call: TRBV10-1
d_call: .
clone_size: .
cdr3_aa: CASSFGATEAFF
cdr3_nt: TGCGCCAGCAGTTTCGGGGCGACTGAAGCTTTCTTT

j_call: TRBJ1-1
v_call: TRBV25-1
d_call: .
clone_size: .
cdr3_aa: CASSESGFTEAFF
cdr3_nt: TGTGCCAGCAGTGAATCGGGTTTTACTGAAGCTTTCTTT

j_call: TRBJ1-1
v_call: TRBV5-5
d_call: .
clone_size: .
cdr3_aa: CASSLVAGAPEAFF
cdr3_nt: TGTGCCAGCAGCTTGGTTGCGGGGGCCCCTGAAGCTTTCTTT

j_call: TRBJ2-1
v_call: TRBV19
d_call: TRBD1
clone_size: .
cdr3_aa: CASSMGTGLSSYNEQFF
cdr3_nt: TGTGCCAGTAGTATGGGGACAGGCTTATCCTCCTACAATGAGCAGTTCTTC

j_call: TRBJ2-2
v_call: TRBV7-9
d_call: .
clone_size: .
cdr3_aa: CASSLALWGTGELFF
cdr3_nt: TGTGCCAGCAGCTTAGCGTTATGGGGGACCGGGGAGCTGTTTTTT

j_call: TRBJ1-2
v_call: TRBV6-5
d_call: .
clone_size: .
cdr3_aa: CASSYLGGGGYGYTF
cdr3_nt: TGTGCCAGCAGTTACCTGGGTGGGGGCGGCTATGGCTACACCTTC

j_call: TRBJ1-1
v_call: TRBV7-2
d_call: .
clone_size: .
cdr3_aa: CASSFPRADTEAFF
cdr3_nt: TGTGCCAGCAGCTTCCCGAGGGCGGACACTGAAGCTTTCTTT

j_call: TRBJ2-3
v_call: TRBV6-5
d_call: .
clone_size: .
cdr3_aa: CASSYSGTTRDTQYF
cdr3_nt: TGTGCCAGCAGTTACTCGGGCACCACTCGGGATACGCAGTATTTT

j_call: TRBJ2-7
v_call: TRBV5-6
d_call: .
clone_size: .
cdr3_aa: CASSLISYEQYF
cdr3_nt: TGTGCCAGCAGCTTGATATCCTACGAGCAGTACTTC